This TCR beta chain was retrieved from a study of CD8+ T cells in alopecia areata. RNA was isolated and reverse transcribed to cDNA, the sequencing template. Sequencing used immunoSEQ multiplex PCR; TCRdb keeps in-frame clones, though not all of them. The repertoire holds about 150,000 clones, with approximately 50% as singletons. CDR1 and CDR2 (germline): MNHEY, SMNVEV (reference sequence). CDR3 length: 13 amino acids. Trimming stripped 2 bases from V and 1 base from J, with 5 bases between. The receptor's source is a human donor with alopecia areata. The chain links TRBV27 to TRBJ1-2; D is unclear. The sequenced sample consisted of CD4+ T cells sorted from blood. Written as DNA, the CDR3 is TGTGCCAGCAGTTTACAGAGTAACTATGGCTACACCTTC. Translation gives CASSLQSNYGYTF.